Listed below are T cell receptor beta chains from one sample, sequenced in a study of T-cell memory formation after mild COVID-19. From the 5' RACE reads, TCRdb called clonotypes with MiXCR, one entry per CDR3 protein. The table has about 620,000 distinct CDR3 sequences, roughly 18% seen once. What was sequenced was PBMCs or a T cell subset sorted from them (not recorded which). The receptors here all came from an adult woman who had mild COVID-19 (a few samples of this study predate the infection). Cell type and time point are not known. Both conserved end residues are part of each CDR3. D genes are given only for firm matches. Not every row has a clone size; where given, it reads once, few, many or a size class.

size | J | V | D | CDR3 | DNA
few | TRBJ1-2 | TRBV20-1 | NA | CSARGGGPYTF | TGCAGTGCTAGAGGCGGGGGGCCCTACACCTTC
few | TRBJ1-1 | TRBV7-2 | NA | CASSFIPRNTEAFF | TGTGCCAGCAGCTTCATTCCAAGAAACACTGAAGCTTTCTTT
few | TRBJ1-1 | TRBV7-2 | TRBD1 | CASSSQGAIYTEAFF | TGTGCCAGCAGCTCACAGGGGGCGATTTACACTGAAGCTTTCTTT
NA | TRBJ2-5 | TRBV7-8 | NA | CASSIRPGVSQTQYF | TGTGCCAGCAGCATCAGACCGGGAGTCTCACAGACCCAGTACTTC
NA | TRBJ2-7 | TRBV6-2/TRBV6-3 | TRBD2 | CASSYSASGSSYEQYF | TGTGCCAGCAGTTACTCGGCTAGCGGGAGTAGCTACGAGCAGTACTTC
few | TRBJ2-1 | TRBV30 | TRBD1 | CAWSVQGGNEQFF | TGTGCCTGGAGTGTACAGGGGGGCAATGAGCAGTTCTTC
NA | TRBJ1-1 | TRBV6-1 | NA | CASSLSGPDMNTEAFF | TGTGCCAGCAGTTTGAGCGGGCCGGACATGAACACTGAAGCTTTCTTT
NA | TRBJ1-6 | TRBV6-2/TRBV6-3 | NA | CASSLEAYSPLHF | TGTGCCAGCAGTTTGGAGGCGTATTCACCCCTCCACTTT
NA | TRBJ2-7 | TRBV27 | NA | CASSPTTHAEQYF | TGTGCCAGCAGTCCTACTACCCACGCCGAGCAGTACTTC
NA | TRBJ2-6 | TRBV12-3/TRBV12-4 | NA | CASSFRNSGTGNVLTF | TGTGCCAGCAGTTTCCGAAATTCCGGGACGGGCAACGTCCTGACTTTC
NA | TRBJ2-7 | TRBV19 | NA | CATQADATYPNYEQYF | TGTGCCACCCAGGCGGATGCGACCTATCCTAACTACGAGCAGTACTTC
NA | TRBJ2-5 | TRBV2 | TRBD2 | CASSEGSGGAETQYF | TGTGCCAGCAGTGAAGGTAGCGGGGGGGCGGAGACCCAGTACTTC
few | TRBJ1-4 | TRBV7-9 | NA | CAGGLNEEKLFF | TGTGCCGGAGGGCTTAATGAAGAAAAACTGTTTTTT
few | TRBJ2-7 | TRBV5-1 | TRBD2 | CASSWGGSGGYEQYF | TGCGCCAGCAGCTGGGGCGGGAGCGGCGGCTACGAGCAGTACTTC
NA | TRBJ2-7 | TRBV7-9 | NA | CASSQLAGTHEQYF | TGTGCCAGCAGTCAGCTGGCTGGTACCCACGAGCAGTACTTC
NA | TRBJ1-1 | TRBV6-2/TRBV6-3 | NA | CASSPQLQGRITEAFF | TGTGCCAGCAGCCCCCAATTGCAGGGCAGGATCACTGAAGCTTTCTTT
many | TRBJ2-3 | TRBV20-1 | TRBD2 | CSARDQETSGGADTQYF | TGCAGTGCTAGAGATCAGGAGACTAGCGGGGGGGCAGATACGCAGTATTTT
NA | TRBJ2-7 | TRBV27 | TRBD2 | CASSSPRGYSGRYEQYF | TGTGCCAGCAGTTCCCCCCGTGGTTATAGCGGGCGATACGAGCAGTACTTC
NA | TRBJ2-7 | TRBV7-2 | NA | CASSLASRAGNEQYF | TGTGCCAGCAGCTTAGCGTCCCGGGCCGGGAACGAGCAGTACTTC
few | TRBJ2-2 | TRBV5-4 | NA | CASSLNRVLTGELFF | TGTGCCAGCAGCTTGAACAGGGTGCTCACCGGGGAGCTGTTTTTT
NA | TRBJ1-1 | TRBV7-9 | NA | CASTQDVMNTEAFF | TGTGCCAGCACCCAAGACGTGATGAACACTGAAGCTTTCTTT
few | TRBJ2-4 | TRBV15 | TRBD1 | CATSRAGTGAKNIQYF | TGTGCCACCAGCAGGGCCGGGACAGGAGCCAAAAACATTCAGTACTTC